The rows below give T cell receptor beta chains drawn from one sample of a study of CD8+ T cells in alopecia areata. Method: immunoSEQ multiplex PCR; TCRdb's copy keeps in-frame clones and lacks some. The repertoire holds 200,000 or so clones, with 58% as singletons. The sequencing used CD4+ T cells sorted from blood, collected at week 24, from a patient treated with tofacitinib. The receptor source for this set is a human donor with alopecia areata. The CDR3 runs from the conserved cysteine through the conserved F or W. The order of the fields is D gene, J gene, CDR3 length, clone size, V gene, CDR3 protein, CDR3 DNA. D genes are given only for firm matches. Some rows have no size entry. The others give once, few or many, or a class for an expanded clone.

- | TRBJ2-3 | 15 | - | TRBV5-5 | CASSLNRASTDTQYF | TGTGCCAGCAGCTTGAACAGGGCTAGCACAGATACGCAGTATTTT
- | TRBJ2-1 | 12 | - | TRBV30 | CAWNRVDPEQFF | TGTGCCTGGAACCGGGTCGATCCCGAGCAGTTCTTC
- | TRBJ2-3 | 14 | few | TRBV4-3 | CASSQSRETDTQYF | TGCGCCAGCAGCCAGAGCAGGGAGACAGATACGCAGTATTTT
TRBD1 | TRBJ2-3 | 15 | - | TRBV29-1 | CSAPDRGHHTDTQYF | TGCAGCGCCCCCGACAGGGGGCATCACACAGATACGCAGTATTTT
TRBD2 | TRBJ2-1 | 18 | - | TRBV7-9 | CASSPRLAGRGFNNEQFF | TGTGCCAGCAGCCCAAGACTAGCGGGGCGTGGGTTTAACAATGAGCAGTTCTTC
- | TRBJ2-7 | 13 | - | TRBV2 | CASTAAYPYEQYF | TGTGCCAGCACGGCAGCCTACCCCTACGAGCAGTACTTC
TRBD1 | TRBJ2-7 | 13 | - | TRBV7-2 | CASSRQGAYEQYF | TGTGCCAGCAGCCGACAGGGGGCATACGAGCAGTACTTC
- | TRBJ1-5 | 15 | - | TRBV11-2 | CASSLSGYSNQPQHF | TGTGCCAGCAGCTTATCAGGATATAGCAATCAGCCCCAGCATTTT
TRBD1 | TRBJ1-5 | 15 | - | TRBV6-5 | CASEVKGGLRQPQHF | TGTGCCAGCGAAGTCAAAGGGGGCTTGAGACAGCCCCAGCATTTT
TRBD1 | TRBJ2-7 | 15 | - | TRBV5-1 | CASSLVQGANYEQYF | TGCGCCAGCAGCTTGGTTCAGGGGGCGAACTACGAGCAGTACTTC
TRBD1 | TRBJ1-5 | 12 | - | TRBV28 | CASNEPGQGQHF | TGTGCCAGCAACGAACCGGGACAGGGGCAGCATTTT
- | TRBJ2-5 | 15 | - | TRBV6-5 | CASSYRGQNAETQYF | TGTGCCAGCAGTTACCGCGGACAGAATGCAGAGACCCAGTACTTC
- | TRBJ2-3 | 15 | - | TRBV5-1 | CASILGADSTDTQYF | TGCGCCAGCATCCTTGGAGCAGATAGCACAGATACGCAGTATTTT
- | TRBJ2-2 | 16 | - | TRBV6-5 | CASSYASLRNTGELFF | TGTGCCAGCAGTTACGCGAGTCTAAGGAACACCGGGGAGCTGTTTTTT
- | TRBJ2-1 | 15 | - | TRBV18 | CASSPGTRNDNEQFF | TGTGCCAGCTCACCTGGGACCCGTAATGACAATGAGCAGTTCTTC
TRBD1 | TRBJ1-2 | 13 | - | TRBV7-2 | CASSLGTADGYTF | TGTGCCAGCAGCTTGGGGACAGCGGATGGCTACACCTTC
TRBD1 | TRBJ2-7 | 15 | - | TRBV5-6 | CASSAGTGVIYEQYF | TGTGCCAGCAGCGCCGGGACAGGGGTTATCTACGAGCAGTACTTC
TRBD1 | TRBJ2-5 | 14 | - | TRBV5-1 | CASSTDRSQETQYF | TGCGCCAGCAGCACGGACAGGTCCCAAGAGACCCAGTACTTC
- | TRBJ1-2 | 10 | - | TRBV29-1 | CSTGGEGYTF | TGCAGCACCGGTGGGGAAGGCTACACCTTC
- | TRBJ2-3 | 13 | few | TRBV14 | CASSPRLGDTQYF | TGTGCCAGCAGCCCCCGGTTGGGAGATACGCAGTATTTT
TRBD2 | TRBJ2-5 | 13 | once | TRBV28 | CASSLTGGKTQYF | TGTGCCAGCAGTCTGACGGGGGGAAAGACCCAGTACTTC
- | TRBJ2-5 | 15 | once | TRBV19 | CASSMRAAVPETQYF | TGTGCCAGTAGTATGAGGGCGGCAGTCCCGGAGACCCAGTACTTC
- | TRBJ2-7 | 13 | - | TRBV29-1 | CSVDWGSNYEQYF | TGCAGCGTTGATTGGGGTTCGAACTACGAGCAGTACTTC
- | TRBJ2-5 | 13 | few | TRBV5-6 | CASSLTGWETQYF | TGTGCCAGCAGCTTGACAGGTTGGGAGACCCAGTACTTC
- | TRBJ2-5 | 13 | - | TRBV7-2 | CASSLEQWETQYF | TGTGCCAGCAGCTTAGAGCAGTGGGAGACCCAGTACTTC
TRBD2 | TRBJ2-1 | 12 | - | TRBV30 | CAWTSGDNEQFF | TGTGCCTGGACTAGCGGAGACAATGAGCAGTTCTTC
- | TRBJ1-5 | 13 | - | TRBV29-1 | CSVEGQGNQPQHF | TGCAGCGTTGAAGGACAGGGCAATCAGCCCCAGCATTTT
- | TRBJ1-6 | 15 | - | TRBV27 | CASSLLGASESPLHF | TGTGCCAGCAGTTTGTTGGGGGCGTCAGAATCACCCCTCCACTTT
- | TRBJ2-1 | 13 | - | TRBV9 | CASSVADGYEQFF | TGTGCCAGCAGCGTGGCTGATGGCTATGAGCAGTTCTTC
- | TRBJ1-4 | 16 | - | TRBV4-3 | CASSQSFGRESRKLFF | TGCGCCAGCAGCCAGTCGTTTGGCCGGGAATCTAGGAAACTGTTTTTT
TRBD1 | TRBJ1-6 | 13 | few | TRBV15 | CATQDRGNSPLHF | TGTGCCACCCAGGACAGGGGCAATTCACCCCTCCACTTT
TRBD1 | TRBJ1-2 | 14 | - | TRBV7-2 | CASSPYRGHYGYTF | TGTGCCAGCAGCCCGTACAGGGGGCATTATGGCTACACCTTC
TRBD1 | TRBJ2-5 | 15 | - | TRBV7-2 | CASSFDRDSVETQYF | TGTGCCAGCAGCTTTGACAGGGATTCCGTGGAGACCCAGTACTTC
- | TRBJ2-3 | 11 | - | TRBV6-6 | CASEGSDTQYF | TGTGCCAGCGAAGGGTCAGATACGCAGTATTTT
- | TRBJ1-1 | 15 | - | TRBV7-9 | CASSLQGALNTEAFF | TGTGCCAGCAGCTTACAGGGTGCCCTGAACACTGAAGCTTTCTTT
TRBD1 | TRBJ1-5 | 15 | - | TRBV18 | CASSPRDRLYQPQHF | TGTGCCAGCTCCCCCCGGGACAGACTGTATCAGCCCCAGCATTTT
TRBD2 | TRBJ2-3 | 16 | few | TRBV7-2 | CASSSRTSGLQDTQYF | TGTGCCAGCAGCTCCCGGACTAGCGGATTGCAGGATACGCAGTATTTT
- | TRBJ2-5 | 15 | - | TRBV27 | CASSLQGIRGETQYF | TGTGCCAGCAGTTTACAGGGGATCAGAGGAGAGACCCAGTACTTC
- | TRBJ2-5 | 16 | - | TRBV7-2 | CASSLVPGTKQETQYF | TGTGCCAGCAGCTTAGTGCCCGGGACAAAACAAGAGACCCAGTACTTC
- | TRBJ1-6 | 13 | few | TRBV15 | CATSGSYNSPLHF | TGTGCCACCAGTGGCTCCTATAATTCACCCCTCCACTTT